This entry is about one T cell receptor (beta chain). Antigen unknown. As the method for making TCR beta libraries, quantitative 5'-RACE with molecular barcodes was used. TCRdb fed the 5' RACE reads into MiXCR, producing one record per CDR3 protein. Of 150,000 to 200,000 distinct CDR3 sequences in the sample, about 18% were seen once. The CDR3 is 16 amino acids. V was cut by 6 bases and J by 6 bases, with 20 bases left in between. The germline V gene encodes CDR1 LGHDT and CDR2 YNNKEL (reference sequence). This sample was taken from a study of CD8 T cells in ankylosing spondylitis. Study outcomes and limitations: Characteristic, it appeared, of ankylosing spondylitis blood was a TCR beta motif of several highly homologous variants. Those disease-linked clones were CD8+; they were also relatively rare in peripheral blood.

The chain uses TRBV3-1 and TRBJ2-2; a possible D gene is TRBD1 (6 bases). The TCR originated in a male donor with ankylosing spondylitis or in good health (not recorded which). The sample comprised blood, either unsorted or a sorted T cell fraction (not recorded which). This chain's CDR3 is CASSYSWTARAGELFF. Written as DNA, the CDR3 is TGTGCCAGCAGTTACTCTTGGACAGCTAGGGCCGGGGAGCTGTTTTTT.